This T cell receptor (beta chain) appears in the sequencing data of a study of cytomegalovirus exposure and HLA in healthy donors. Germline-derived CDR1 and CDR2 are PRHDT and FYEKMQ (reference sequence). V was clipped by 5 bases and J by 7 bases; unmatched bases: 7. The CDR3 consists of 14 residues. The PCR was carried out with 60 Vbeta primers and 13 Jbeta primers. Profiling relied on immunoSEQ multiplex PCR, and the TCRdb table lists in-frame clones only, not all of them. This sample has fewer than 150,000 clones, with roughly 80% found just once. The chain links TRBV13 to TRBJ1-2; 10 positions agree with TRBD1. The sample taken for sequencing was PBMCs. This receptor was obtained from a man aged 35-49 years in good health and CMV-seropositive. The CDR3 region is CASSEDRGVGGYTF. CDR3 in DNA: TGTGCCAGCAGCGAGGACAGGGGGGTCGGTGGCTACACCTTC.